The 30 T cell receptor beta chains in this list originate from one sample, sequenced in a study of blood T cell repertoires in COVID-19. Here immunoSEQ multiplex PCR was the method, and the copy in TCRdb shows in-frame clones only, minus some. The sample contains about 310,000 clones, 87% of which appear only once. Sequencing was carried out using peripheral blood. The receptors originated from a woman aged 50 to 60 who had recovered from COVID-19.

The chain links TRBV5-1 to TRBJ2-5, with 8 bases identical to TRBD1. The V gene's germline CDR1 is SGHRS and CDR2 YFSETQ. Trimming removed 4 bases from V and 5 bases from J; junction bases left unmatched: 7. The CDR3 has 14 residues. CDR3 in amino acids: CASSGQGGLETQYF. The CDR3 DNA is TGCGCCAGCAGCGGACAGGGTGGCTTGGAGACCCAGTACTTC. The full variable domain, completed using reference TRBV5-1 and TRBJ2-5, is KAGVTQTPRYLIKTRGQQVTLSCSPISGHRSVSWYQQTPGQGLQFLFEYFSETQRNKGNFPGRFSGRQFSNSRSEMNVSTLELGDSALYLCASSGQGGLETQYFGPGTRLLVL.

This chain connects TRBV6-5 to TRBJ1-5; no definite D call. V was shortened by 10 bases and J by 9 bases, with 25 bases between the two germline ends. Germline V lookup: CDR1 MNHEY, CDR2 SVGAGI. The CDR3 has 15 amino acids. CDR3 DNA sequence: TGTGCCACCTGTCCGGATTTTGGGAGTATACGGCCCCAGCATTTT. Amino acids: CATCPDFGSIRPQHF.

The chain carries TRBV4-3 and TRBJ2-2; D gene ambiguous. CDR1 is LGHNA and CDR2 is YSLEER in the germline V gene. This CDR3 comprises 14 residues. The V end lost 3 bases, the J end lost 2 bases, and 7 bases lay between the germline ends. Written as DNA, the CDR3 is TGCGCCAGCAGCCAGTTCCTAAACACCGGGGAGCTGTTTTTT. Translation: CASSQFLNTGELFF.

V and J are TRBV10-3 and TRBJ2-2; 9 positions agree with TRBD1. CDR3 length: 16 amino acids. The germline gives CDR1 ENHRY, CDR2 SYGVKD. Trimming took 1 base from V and 7 from J; bases not matched to a gene: 7. The CDR3 DNA reads TGTGCCATCAGTGAGTTAGGGACAGGGTTCGGCGGGGAGCTGTTTTTT. Amino acids: CAISELGTGFGGELFF.

The genes are TRBV2 and TRBJ2-5; 8 bases match TRBD2. V gave up 8 bases and J gave up 5 bases; unmatched junction bases: 10. The CDR3 is 14 residues long. Germline CDR1 SNHLY, CDR2 FYNNEI. Here the CDR3 reads CASESGSAGETQYF. CDR3 DNA sequence: TGTGCCAGCGAAAGCGGGAGCGCCGGCGAGACCCAGTACTTC.

V gene TRBV9 combines with J gene TRBJ2-7, with TRBD2 identical over 7 bases. The trim removed 5 bases at V and 4 bases at J, leaving 12 bases unmatched. Germline lookup yields CDR1 SGDLS and CDR2 YYNGEE. CDR3 size: 15 residues. This chain's CDR3 is CASSASGDVRYEQYF. As DNA, the CDR3 is TGTGCCAGCAGTGCTAGCGGTGACGTTAGATACGAGCAGTACTTC.

This clone was seen just once. This chain joins TRBV27 and TRBJ1-6; 9 bases are a match to TRBD1. Germline CDR1 is MNHEY and CDR2 is SMNVEV (reference sequence). V was clipped by 8 bases and J by 7 bases; unmatched bases: 6. The CDR3 sequence is 14 residues long. The CDR3 coding sequence is TGTGCCAGCCCTATGACAGGGGGGAATTCACCCCTCCACTTT. The encoded protein is CASPMTGGNSPLHF.

The rearrangement links TRBV18 to TRBJ1-5, with 9 positions matching TRBD1. Germline trimming cut 3 bases from V and 3 bases from J; bases unmatched to any gene: 3. The CDR3 covers 15 residues. CDR1 is KGHSH and CDR2 is LQKENI in the germline V gene. CDR3 residues: CASSPGTGNNQPQHF. The CDR3 bases are TGTGCCAGCTCACCCGGGACAGGGAACAATCAGCCCCAGCATTTT.

The rearrangement links TRBV30 to TRBJ1-2, with a weak D call TRBD1 (5 bases). In germline, CDR1 is GTSNPN, CDR2 SVGIG (reference sequence). Trimming took 0 bases from V and 6 from J, leaving 11 bases between them. The CDR3 extends over 13 amino acids. Here the CDR3 DNA reads TGTGCCTGGAGTGTAGCCCAGGGCAATGGCTACACCTTC. It yields the protein CAWSVAQGNGYTF.

This clone was seen once. The chain has TRBV4-2 and TRBJ1-4; maybe TRBD1 (5 bases). Looked up from germline, CDR1 is LGHNA and CDR2 is YNFKEQ. CDR3 size: 17 residues. V was cut by 1 base and J by 4 bases, with 16 bases left in between. The CDR3 region is CASSQGRRDQSNEKLFF. Written as DNA, the CDR3 is TGTGCCAGCAGCCAAGGTCGGAGGGACCAGAGTAATGAAAAACTGTTTTTT.

The rearrangement links TRBV20-1 to TRBJ2-1; 7 nucleotides match TRBD1. The CDR3 runs to 13 residues. Germline CDR1 and CDR2: DFQATT and SNEGSKA (reference sequence). J was trimmed by 9 bases and V by 4 bases; bases with no gene match: 9. The CDR3 DNA sequence: TGCAGTGCTATTGATAACAGGGGAGTTGAGCAGTTCTTC. It is translated as CSAIDNRGVEQFF.

The chain joins TRBV15 to TRBJ1-2, with unresolved D. Trimming cost V 3 bases and J 4 bases, with 9 bases left between them. This CDR3 region has 13 residues. Per germline, CDR1 LNHNV and CDR2 YYDKDF (reference sequence). The CDR3 nucleotides are TGTGCCACCAGCAGCGAACAGAGCTATGGCTACACCTTC. Translated, it gives CATSSEQSYGYTF. Full variable domain (remainder filled in from reference TRBV15 and TRBJ1-2): DAMVIQNPRYQVTQFGKPVTLSCSQTLNHNVMYWYQQKSSQAPKLLFHYYDKDFNNEADTPDNFQSRRPNTSFCFLDIRSPGLGDTAMYLCATSSEQSYGYTFGSGTRLTVV.

The chain is built from TRBV28 and TRBJ1-4, with 10 bases fitting TRBD1. Germline assignment: CDR1 MDHEN and CDR2 SYDVKM. The trim removed 5 bases at V and 5 bases at J, leaving 5 bases unmatched. This CDR3 spans 15 amino acids. As DNA, the CDR3 is TGTGCCAGCAGTAAACCGGGACAGGGGAATGAAAAACTGTTTTTT. This gives the protein CASSKPGQGNEKLFF.

The chain is built from TRBV11-2 and TRBJ1-3; D gene unclear. V was trimmed by 7 bases and J by 6 bases, leaving 13 bases between them. The CDR3 length is 13 residues. The germline V gene has CDR1 SGHAT and CDR2 FQNNGV. The CDR3 DNA follows: TGTGCCAGCATGAGGGCTCTGCTAAACACCATATATTTT. Protein: CASMRALLNTIYF.

This chain links TRBV6-5 with TRBJ2-7, with a tentative D call TRBD1 (5 bases). V dropped 3 bases and J dropped 5 bases, with 11 bases sitting between them. CDR3 size: 13 residues. CDR1 and CDR2 from the germline V gene are MNHEY and SVGAGI. DNA for the CDR3: TGTGCCAGCAGTTATCAGGGAAGAAACGAGCAGTACTTC. This codes for CASSYQGRNEQYF.

V usage is TRBV2 and J usage is TRBJ1-3; D gene ambiguous. The CDR3 contains 13 residues. The germline V gene encodes CDR1 SNHLY and CDR2 FYNNEI. Trimming cost V 3 bases and J 4 bases, with 7 bases left between them. CDR3 region: CASSDGLGNTIYF. The CDR3 DNA reads TGTGCCAGCAGTGACGGGTTAGGAAACACCATATATTTT.

The rearrangement joins TRBV11-2 to TRBJ2-1, with 7 positions matching TRBD2. The junction had 8 bases not matched to a gene; V was cut back by 5 bases and J by 10 bases. The CDR3 runs to 13 residues. CDR1 and CDR2 from the germline V gene are SGHAT and FQNNGV. In DNA form, the CDR3 reads TGTGCCAGCAGCATTCCGCCGGGACTAGAGCAGTTCTTC. Amino acids: CASSIPPGLEQFF.

The sample holds one count of this clone. This rearrangement joins TRBV23-1 to TRBJ2-7; a weak D match, TRBD2 (6 bases). Being an ORF, TRBV23-1 has a function that is uncertain. Trimming left V 10 bases short and J 3 bases short, with 25 bases between. The CDR3 spans 16 residues. CDR3 DNA: TGCGCCAACCTCCCGACTCTGGACTACCCGAACTACGAGCAGTACTTC. This encodes CANLPTLDYPNYEQYF.

The chain links TRBV27 to TRBJ1-2; a weak D match, TRBD1 (6 bases). Germline V gene sequence: CDR1 MNHEY, CDR2 SMNVEV (reference sequence). Trimming cost V 3 bases and J 7 bases, with 24 bases left between them. CDR3 length: 17 residues. In DNA form, the CDR3 reads TGTGCCAGCAGTTTTGTCAGATTGGACAGATCCTTTCGTGGCTACACCTTC. It encodes CASSFVRLDRSFRGYTF.

The chain couples TRBV7-9 to TRBJ2-1; no clear D. V gave up 1 base and J gave up 6 bases, with 7 bases separating them. CDR1 SEHNR and CDR2 FQNEAQ come from the germline V gene (reference sequence). This CDR3 contains 13 residues. The CDR3 coding sequence is TGTGCCAGCAGCTTAGGCACGGTCAATGAGCAGTTCTTC. This gives the protein CASSLGTVNEQFF.

This chain joins TRBV4-1 and TRBJ1-5; D unresolved. The CDR3 has 16 amino acids. Germline CDR1 and CDR2: MGHRA and YSYEKL. The germline V and J ends were trimmed by 0 bases and 5 bases, with 14 bases remaining between them. The CDR3 coding sequence is TGCGCCAGCAGCCAAGAATCCGGCAGCGGTCATCAGCCCCAGCATTTT. This codes for CASSQESGSGHQPQHF.

This chain uses TRBV6-6 with TRBJ1-2; a weak D match, TRBD1 (5 bases). Trimming took 4 bases from V and 4 from J, leaving 13 bases between them. CDR1 and CDR2 from the germline V gene are MNHNY and SVGAGI (reference sequence). The CDR3 is 14 amino acids. This CDR3 is CASSSGSMVYGYTF. CDR3 nucleotide sequence: TGTGCCAGCAGTTCAGGGTCCATGGTCTATGGCTACACCTTC.

This clone appeared a single time. The chain recombines TRBV7-2 with TRBJ2-1; 9 bases are shared with TRBD2. CDR1 is SGHTA, CDR2 FQGNSA, per germline. The V and J ends lost 2 bases and 2 bases, in that order; junction bases with no gene match: 4. The CDR3 spans 16 residues. CDR3 sequence reads: CASSLNRGGAYNEQFF. The CDR3 nucleotides read TGTGCCAGCAGCTTAAATCGCGGGGGGGCCTACAATGAGCAGTTCTTC.

The chain has TRBV7-6 and TRBJ1-3, with D perhaps matching TRBD1 (6 bases). Germline loops: CDR1 SGHVS, CDR2 FNYEAQ. The V end lost 1 base, the J end lost 0 bases, and 13 bases lay between the germline ends. This CDR3 is built from 17 residues. In nucleotides, the CDR3 is TGTGCCAGCAGCTTAGACGGGGGGCCAAGCTCTGGAAACACCATATATTTT. Its protein is CASSLDGGPSSGNTIYF.

This sequence joins TRBV25-1 and TRBJ1-2; TRBD1 aligns across 12 bases. From germline, CDR1 is MGHDK and CDR2 SYGVNS. The CDR3 length is 17 residues. Trimming removed 7 bases from V and 4 bases from J; junction bases left unmatched: 13. The CDR3, as DNA: TGTGCCAGCAATCCCGGGACAGGGGGCTCTATCGGCTATGGCTACACCTTC. Protein sequence: CASNPGTGGSIGYGYTF.

This chain connects TRBV28 to TRBJ1-2; 9 nucleotides match TRBD1. The CDR3 is made up of 14 amino acids. The germline CDR1 and CDR2 sequences are MDHEN and SYDVKM. V trimming: 1 base; J trimming: 7 bases; junction bases outside the gene matches: 4. CDR3 sequence reads: CASSLLQGATGYTF. CDR3 sequence (DNA): TGTGCCAGCAGTTTATTACAGGGGGCTACTGGCTACACCTTC.

This clone has ten or more counts. DNA for the CDR3: TGCGCCAGCAGCCAACACGAGGGCTCCGAGCAGTTCTTC. Its protein product is CASSQHEGSEQFF. The chain links TRBV4-3 to TRBJ2-1; weak D call: TRBD2 (5 bases). The CDR3 extends over 13 amino acids. Germline V gene data show CDR1 as LGHNA and CDR2 as YSLEER. Trimming took off 2 bases at V and 10 bases at J, with 12 bases between the two ends.

V usage is TRBV2 and J usage is TRBJ1-3; D is unclear. CDR1 and CDR2 (germline): SNHLY, FYNNEI. Trimming shortened V by 2 bases and J by 0 bases, and 8 bases separated the two germline ends. CDR3 size: 15 residues. In nucleotides, the CDR3 is TGTGCCAGCAGTGAATTTAGGAGCTCTGGAAACACCATATATTTT. Amino acids: CASSEFRSSGNTIYF. Full variable domain (rest looked up from reference TRBV2 and TRBJ1-3): EPEVTQTPSHQVTQMGQEVILRCVPISNHLYFYWYRQILGQKVEFLVSFYNNEISEKSEIFDDQFSVERPDGSNFTLKIRSTKLEDSAMYFCASSEFRSSGNTIYFGEGSWLTVV.

The chain joins TRBV30 to TRBJ2-7; no clear D. The CDR3 is 12 amino acids. Germline loops: CDR1 GTSNPN, CDR2 SVGIG (reference sequence). Trimming stripped 3 bases from V and 4 bases from J, with 10 bases between. The CDR3 DNA reads as TGTGCCTGGAGCAGGATGGTATACGAGCAGTACTTC. Its translation: CAWSRMVYEQYF.

The V gene is TRBV21-1, the J gene TRBJ2-4; the listed D gene, TRBD1, was not tested against the DNA. TRBV21-1 is recorded as a pseudogene. This CDR3 is 17 amino acids long. CDR3 DNA sequence: TGTGCCAGCAGCTTAGGGGCAGATTTTTTTGCCAAAAACATTCAGTACTTC. Amino acids: CASSLGADFFAKNIQYF.